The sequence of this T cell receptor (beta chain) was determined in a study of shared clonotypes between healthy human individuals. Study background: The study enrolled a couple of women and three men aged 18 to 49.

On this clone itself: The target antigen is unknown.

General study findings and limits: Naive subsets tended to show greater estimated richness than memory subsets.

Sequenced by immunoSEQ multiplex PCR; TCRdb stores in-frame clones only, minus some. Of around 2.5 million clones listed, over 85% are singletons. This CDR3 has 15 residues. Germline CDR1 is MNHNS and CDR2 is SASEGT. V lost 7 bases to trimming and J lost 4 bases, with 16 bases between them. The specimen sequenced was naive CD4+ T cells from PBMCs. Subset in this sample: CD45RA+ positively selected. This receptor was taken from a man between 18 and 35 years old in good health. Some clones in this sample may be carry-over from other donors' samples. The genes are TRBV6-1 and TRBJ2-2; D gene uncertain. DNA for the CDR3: TGTGCCAGCACCTTGGCGGAAGGACCCACCGGGGAGCTGTTTTTT. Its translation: CASTLAEGPTGELFF.